Listed below are T cell receptor beta chains from one sample, sequenced in a study of CD8 T cells in Susac syndrome. From the immunoSEQ multiplex PCR reads, TCRdb called clonotypes with MiXCR, one entry per CDR3 protein. The sample lists some 150,000 distinct CDR3 sequences; about 95% were seen once. Specimen: CD4+ T cells from PBMCs. The origin of the receptors is a human donor with Susac syndrome. CDR3s include the opening cysteine and the closing phenylalanine or tryptophan. The order of the fields is clone size, J gene, D gene, V gene, CDR3 protein, CDR3 DNA. The D gene is left open where the match is weak. Size tells how often a clone was seen (once, few, many) or the class of an expanded clone, and some rows leave it out.

clone size: -
J gene: TRBJ2-5
D gene: -
V gene: TRBV20-1
CDR3 protein: CSARDRRADQETQYF
CDR3 DNA: TGCAGTGCTAGAGATCGCCGGGCAGACCAAGAGACCCAGTACTTC

clone size: -
J gene: TRBJ2-7
D gene: TRBD2
V gene: TRBV5-4
CDR3 protein: CASSLGGGGVFEQYF
CDR3 DNA: TGTGCCAGCAGCTTAGGCGGCGGGGGGGTTTTCGAGCAGTACTTC

clone size: once
J gene: TRBJ2-3
D gene: TRBD2
V gene: TRBV11-2
CDR3 protein: CASSTLAGALTDTQYF
CDR3 DNA: TGTGCCAGCAGCACTCTAGCGGGGGCCCTCACAGATACGCAGTATTTT

clone size: -
J gene: TRBJ2-5
D gene: -
V gene: TRBV3-1
CDR3 protein: CASSQESFGETQYF
CDR3 DNA: TGTGCCAGCAGCCAAGAGTCTTTTGGGGAGACCCAGTACTTC

clone size: -
J gene: TRBJ1-5
D gene: TRBD1
V gene: TRBV20-1
CDR3 protein: CSATEQGNQPQHF
CDR3 DNA: TGCAGTGCAACAGAACAGGGGAATCAGCCCCAGCATTTT

clone size: -
J gene: TRBJ2-1
D gene: TRBD1
V gene: TRBV25-1
CDR3 protein: CASSEPRTGEDEQFF
CDR3 DNA: TGTGCCAGCAGTGAACCGCGGACAGGGGAGGATGAGCAGTTCTTC

clone size: -
J gene: TRBJ2-1
D gene: -
V gene: TRBV4-3
CDR3 protein: CASSPAGQTNEQFF
CDR3 DNA: TGCGCCAGCAGCCCGGCGGGACAGACAAATGAGCAGTTCTTC

clone size: -
J gene: TRBJ1-2
D gene: -
V gene: TRBV29-1
CDR3 protein: CSVEGRSGYGYTF
CDR3 DNA: TGCAGCGTTGAAGGAAGGTCAGGCTATGGCTACACCTTC

clone size: -
J gene: TRBJ1-6
D gene: TRBD1
V gene: TRBV12-3/TRBV12-4
CDR3 protein: CASSLRGQGNSPLHF
CDR3 DNA: TGTGCCAGCAGTTTACGAGGACAGGGTAATTCACCCCTCCACTTT

clone size: -
J gene: TRBJ2-5
D gene: -
V gene: TRBV12-3/TRBV12-4
CDR3 protein: CASSVRAPQETQYF
CDR3 DNA: TGTGCCAGCAGTGTCCGGGCTCCTCAAGAGACCCAGTACTTC

clone size: -
J gene: TRBJ2-7
D gene: -
V gene: TRBV15
CDR3 protein: CATSRGADSYEQYF
CDR3 DNA: TGTGCCACCAGCAGAGGGGCGGATTCCTACGAGCAGTACTTC

clone size: -
J gene: TRBJ1-1
D gene: -
V gene: TRBV7-3
CDR3 protein: CASSLTQGSGEAFF
CDR3 DNA: TGTGCCAGCAGCTTAACCCAGGGGTCGGGTGAAGCTTTCTTT

clone size: -
J gene: TRBJ2-1
D gene: -
V gene: TRBV30
CDR3 protein: CAWDKRGESSYNEQFF
CDR3 DNA: TGTGCCTGGGACAAGAGAGGGGAAAGCTCCTACAATGAGCAGTTCTTC

clone size: -
J gene: TRBJ1-2
D gene: -
V gene: TRBV2
CDR3 protein: CASSEGSDYGYTF
CDR3 DNA: TGTGCCAGCAGTGAAGGCTCCGACTATGGCTACACCTTC

clone size: once
J gene: TRBJ1-1
D gene: -
V gene: TRBV6-6
CDR3 protein: CASSYTGRTEAFF
CDR3 DNA: TGTGCCAGCAGTTATACGGGGCGCACTGAAGCTTTCTTT

clone size: few
J gene: TRBJ1-6
D gene: -
V gene: TRBV5-4
CDR3 protein: CASDPGFSPLHF
CDR3 DNA: TGTGCCAGCGACCCAGGGTTCTCACCCCTCCACTTT

clone size: -
J gene: TRBJ1-2
D gene: TRBD1
V gene: TRBV29-1
CDR3 protein: CSVDPTGGFDGYTF
CDR3 DNA: TGCAGCGTTGATCCGACAGGGGGCTTTGATGGCTACACCTTC